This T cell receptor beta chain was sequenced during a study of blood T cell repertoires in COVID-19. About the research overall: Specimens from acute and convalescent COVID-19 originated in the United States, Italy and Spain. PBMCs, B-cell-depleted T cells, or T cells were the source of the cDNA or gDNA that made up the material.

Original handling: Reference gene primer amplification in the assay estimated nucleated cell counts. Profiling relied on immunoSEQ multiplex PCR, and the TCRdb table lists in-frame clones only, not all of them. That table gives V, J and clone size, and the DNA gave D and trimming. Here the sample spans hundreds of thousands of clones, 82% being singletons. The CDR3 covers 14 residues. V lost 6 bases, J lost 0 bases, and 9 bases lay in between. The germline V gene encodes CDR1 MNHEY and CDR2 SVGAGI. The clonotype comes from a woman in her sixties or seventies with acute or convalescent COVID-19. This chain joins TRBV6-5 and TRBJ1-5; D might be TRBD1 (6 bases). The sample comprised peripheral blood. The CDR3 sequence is CASRRQDSNQPQHF. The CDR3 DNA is TGTGCCAGCAGACGACAGGATAGCAATCAGCCCCAGCATTTT.